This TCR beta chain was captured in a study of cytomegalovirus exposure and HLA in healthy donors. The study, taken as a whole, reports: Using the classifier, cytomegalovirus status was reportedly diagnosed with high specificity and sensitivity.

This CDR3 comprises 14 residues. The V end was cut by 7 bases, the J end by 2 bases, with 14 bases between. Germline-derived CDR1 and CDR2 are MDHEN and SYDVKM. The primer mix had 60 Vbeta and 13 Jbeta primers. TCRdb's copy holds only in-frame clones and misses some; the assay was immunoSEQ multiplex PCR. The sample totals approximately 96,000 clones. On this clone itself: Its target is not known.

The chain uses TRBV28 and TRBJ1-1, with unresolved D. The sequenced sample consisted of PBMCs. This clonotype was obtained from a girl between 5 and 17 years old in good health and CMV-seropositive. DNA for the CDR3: TGTGCCAGCAAGGAGTTAGGCGCAAACACTGAAGCTTTCTTT. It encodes CASKELGANTEAFF.